Listed below are T cell receptor beta chains from one sample, sequenced in a study of human T cells and chemical hapten exposure. TCRdb reprocessed the RACE reads with MiXCR, giving one entry per CDR3 protein. The table includes some 360,000 distinct CDR3 sequences, approximately 5% detected once. Material: whole blood, obtained in connection with sensitization to the hapten diphenylcyclopropenone (DPC). These receptor sequences come from a woman in her fifties or sixties with alopecia areata. Some clones in this sample may be carry-over from other donors' samples. CDR3s include the opening cysteine and the closing phenylalanine or tryptophan. Fields, in order: V gene, clone size, J gene, D gene, CDR3 DNA, CDR3 protein. D genes are given only for firm matches. Where a row states a size, it is once, few, many or the class of an expanded clone; other rows omit it.

TRBV7-2	few	TRBJ1-1	NA	TGTGCCAGCAGGTTCCCCCAGGGGGAAGCTTTCTTT	CASRFPQGEAFF
TRBV9	NA	TRBJ1-1	NA	TGTGCCAGCAGTGACCTGGGAGCTGAAGCTTTCTTT	CASSDLGAEAFF
TRBV7-9	many	TRBJ1-1	NA	TGTGCCAGCAGCGGGCCAAGTGAAGCTTTCTTT	CASSGPSEAFF
TRBV12-3/TRBV12-4	many	TRBJ2-7	NA	TGTGCCAGCATGCAGTCAATCTCCTACGAGCAGTACTTC	CASMQSISYEQYF
TRBV7-9	few	TRBJ1-2	TRBD1	TGTGCCAGCAGCACCTTACAGGGGCCGAACTATGGCTACACCTTC	CASSTLQGPNYGYTF
TRBV20-1	many	TRBJ2-3	NA	TGCAGTGCTAGAGAGGCGGGGGCCAACACAGATACGCAGTATTTT	CSAREAGANTDTQYF
TRBV12-3/TRBV12-4	NA	TRBJ1-2	TRBD1	TGTGCCAGCAGTCCGGGGACAGGGGCGGCCAACTATGGCTACACCTTC	CASSPGTGAANYGYTF
TRBV10-1	NA	TRBJ2-7	TRBD2	TGCGCCAGCAGCGATACTAGCGGGAGGACCTACGAGCAGTACTTC	CASSDTSGRTYEQYF
TRBV4-3	few	TRBJ1-1	NA	TGCGCCAGCAGCCAAGATCTCGCGGGGACTGAAGCTTTCTTT	CASSQDLAGTEAFF
TRBV7-9	many	TRBJ2-1	TRBD2	TGTGCCAGCAGCTTCAAGCGGGATCCCCCGCACAATGAGCAGTTCTTC	CASSFKRDPPHNEQFF
TRBV20-1	NA	TRBJ1-2	TRBD1	TGCAGTGCTAGAGGACAGGGGGCCCCTTATGGCTACACCTTC	CSARGQGAPYGYTF
TRBV18	many	TRBJ2-3	TRBD1	TGTGCCAGCTCACCAGCGACAGGGACAGATACGCAGTATTTT	CASSPATGTDTQYF
TRBV10-3	NA	TRBJ2-1	TRBD2	TGTGCCATCCGTCGGGCGGGGGATTACAATGAGCAGTTCTTC	CAIRRAGDYNEQFF
TRBV5-1	many	TRBJ1-2	NA	TGCGCCAGCAGCTTGGAGGGGACAATAAAAGCCGGCTACACCTTC	CASSLEGTIKAGYTF
TRBV2	NA	TRBJ1-2	NA	TGTGCCAGCAGAGCTAACTATGGCTACACCTTC	CASRANYGYTF
TRBV27	few	TRBJ1-1	NA	TGTGCCAGCAGTGCCGGGGGGGGCGACTCTGAAGCTTTCTTT	CASSAGGGDSEAFF
TRBV28	NA	TRBJ1-5	TRBD1	TGTGCCAGCAGTCCGGGACAGTATAATCAGCCCCAGCATTTT	CASSPGQYNQPQHF
TRBV7-9	many	TRBJ2-3	TRBD1	TGTGCCAGCAGCATGGGACAGGGGGTCACAGATACGCAGTATTTT	CASSMGQGVTDTQYF
TRBV10-3	few	TRBJ2-7	TRBD2	TGTGCCATAAAACTAGCGGGGCAGTACTTC	CAIKLAGQYF
TRBV6-5	many	TRBJ1-1	TRBD1	TGTGCCAGCAGTTACTCGTGGACAGGAGGGACTGAAGCTTTCTTT	CASSYSWTGGTEAFF
TRBV20-1	many	TRBJ2-3	NA	TGCAGTGCTAGAGATTCCGCGGGGGCAGGTACAGATACGCAGTATTTT	CSARDSAGAGTDTQYF
TRBV5-1	few	TRBJ1-1	NA	TGCGCCAGCAGCTTGACAGAAATGAACACTGAAGCTTTCTTT	CASSLTEMNTEAFF
TRBV12-3/TRBV12-4	NA	TRBJ1-3	NA	TGTGCCAGCAGTTTAGGACCTGCGGGAAACACCATATATTTT	CASSLGPAGNTIYF
TRBV10-1	many	TRBJ2-7	TRBD1	TGCGCCAGCAGTGAGACAGGGGATATTAGAGAGCAGTACTTC	CASSETGDIREQYF
TRBV29-1	many	TRBJ1-4	TRBD1	TGCAGCGTCGGACAGGGGGTTGGTGAAAAACTGTTTTTT	CSVGQGVGEKLFF
TRBV7-9	many	TRBJ2-5	NA	TGTGCCAGCAGCTACCCGGCAGGGGAAGGAGAGACCCAGTACTTC	CASSYPAGEGETQYF
TRBV27	NA	TRBJ2-6	NA	TGTGCCAGCAGTTTAGGGGGAGTGGCCAACGTCCTGACTTTC	CASSLGGVANVLTF
TRBV7-2	many	TRBJ2-7	NA	TGTGCCAGCAGCCCGACGGCCGACAACGAGCAGTACTTC	CASSPTADNEQYF
TRBV9	few	TRBJ2-5	TRBD2	TGTGCCAGCAGCGTATCTAGCGGGAAGGAGACCCAGTACTTC	CASSVSSGKETQYF
TRBV7-2	NA	TRBJ2-7	NA	TGTGCCAGCAGCTTACAACAGTCCTACGAGCAGTACTTC	CASSLQQSYEQYF
TRBV3-1	few	TRBJ1-1	NA	TGTGCCAGCAGGATCGGAGGCGTGAACACTGAAGCTTTCTTT	CASRIGGVNTEAFF
TRBV19	few	TRBJ2-7	NA	TGTGCCAGTAGTATTTTCCCGAGGAGGGAGCAGTACTTC	CASSIFPRREQYF
TRBV29-1	many	TRBJ2-1	NA	TGCAGCGTAAACCGGGCGGGCAGATACAATGAGCAGTTCTTC	CSVNRAGRYNEQFF
TRBV12-3/TRBV12-4	many	TRBJ1-5	NA	TGTGCCAGCAGTCTCACGAAAGGGGGCAATCAGCCCCAGCATTTT	CASSLTKGGNQPQHF
TRBV7-9	NA	TRBJ1-5	NA	TGTGCCAGCAGCTTAGATGGCAGGGGAAGCCAGCCCCAGCATTTT	CASSLDGRGSQPQHF
TRBV6-2/TRBV6-3	NA	TRBJ2-1	NA	TGTGCCAGCAGTTACGGGCGGACGCCGGGAGAGGAGCAGTTCTTC	CASSYGRTPGEEQFF
TRBV20-1	many	TRBJ2-7	TRBD2	TGCAGTGCTAAAGGGACTAGCAAGTACGAGCAGTACTTC	CSAKGTSKYEQYF
TRBV27	many	TRBJ2-7	TRBD1	TGTGCCAGCTCACTCTCCGGGACAGGGTCCTACGAGCAGTACTTC	CASSLSGTGSYEQYF
TRBV3-1	many	TRBJ2-4	NA	TGTGCCAGCAGCCAAGCTGGAGGGAAGGTCATTCAGTACTTC	CASSQAGGKVIQYF
TRBV25-1	many	TRBJ2-1	TRBD1	TGTGCCAGCAGACAGGGGTCAACCTACAATGAGCAGTTCTTC	CASRQGSTYNEQFF
TRBV2	NA	TRBJ2-1	NA	TGTGCCAGCAGTGAGGTACAGCCGAACAATGAGCAGTTCTTC	CASSEVQPNNEQFF
TRBV6-5	few	TRBJ1-2	NA	TGTGCCAGCAAGGAGGGGGGAATTAACTATGGCTACACCTTC	CASKEGGINYGYTF
TRBV3-1	few	TRBJ1-3	NA	TGTGCCAGCAGCCAAGGTCAGGGGTTTGGAAACACCATATATTTT	CASSQGQGFGNTIYF
TRBV28	many	TRBJ1-1	NA	TGTGCCAGCAGGGTAGGAAGCACTGAAGCTTTCTTT	CASRVGSTEAFF
TRBV30	many	TRBJ2-3	TRBD2	TGTGCCCCAGATAGCGGGAGGCGCACAGATACGCAGTATTTT	CAPDSGRRTDTQYF
TRBV6-5	many	TRBJ2-6	NA	TGTGCCAGCAGTTACTCGCTTTGGCGGGGTAAGAACTCTGGGGCCAACGTCCTGACTTTC	CASSYSLWRGKNSGANVLTF
TRBV6-2/TRBV6-3	many	TRBJ2-1	TRBD2	TGTGCCAGCAGTTACGGGACTAGCGGGTTCGGGGAGCAGTTCTTC	CASSYGTSGFGEQFF
TRBV20-1	NA	TRBJ1-2	NA	TGCAGTGCTAGAGTTGGATCCGGACCCTATGGCTACACCTTC	CSARVGSGPYGYTF
TRBV5-1	many	TRBJ2-1	TRBD1	TGCGCCAGCAGCTTTGGGACAGGATATCGCAATGAGCAGTTCTTC	CASSFGTGYRNEQFF
TRBV5-1	many	TRBJ2-5	NA	TGCGCCAGCAGCGTGAACGGGGCCCCTCAAGAGACCCAGTACTTC	CASSVNGAPQETQYF
TRBV7-9	many	TRBJ1-3	TRBD1	TGTGCCAGCAGTCCGACAGGGGGCTCTGGAAACACCATATATTTT	CASSPTGGSGNTIYF
TRBV7-8	few	TRBJ2-7	NA	TGTGCCAGCAGCTTACAGGGTAGTGCCTACGAGCAGTACTTC	CASSLQGSAYEQYF
TRBV5-4	NA	TRBJ2-2	NA	TGTGCCAGCAGCTCGATTGGGCAGGGTAACACCGGGGAGCTGTTTTTT	CASSSIGQGNTGELFF
TRBV7-2	many	TRBJ2-2	NA	TGTGCCTCTAGTAAGGTGCGGACCGGGGAGCTGTTTTTT	CASSKVRTGELFF
TRBV6-2/TRBV6-3	few	TRBJ1-1	NA	TGTGCCAGCAGTAAGGGGTCCAACACTGAAGCTTTCTTT	CASSKGSNTEAFF
TRBV7-9	NA	TRBJ1-3	NA	TGTGCCAGCAGCTTAGAGGGACCAAACACCATATATTTT	CASSLEGPNTIYF
TRBV6-5	NA	TRBJ2-5	NA	TGTGCCAGCAGTTACACCCCGACAGGCCGGGAGACCCAGTACTTC	CASSYTPTGRETQYF
TRBV3-1	many	TRBJ1-1	NA	TGTGCCAGCAGCCATAATGGGGTAAGGACTGAAGCTTTCTTT	CASSHNGVRTEAFF
TRBV27	NA	TRBJ1-4	TRBD1	TGTGCCAGCAGTCGAACAGGGGCGAATTGGGAAAAACTGTTTTTT	CASSRTGANWEKLFF
TRBV5-6	many	TRBJ2-3	TRBD1	TGTGCCAGCAGCTTGTCGAGGGGGCGCGTTGATACGCAGTATTTT	CASSLSRGRVDTQYF